This T cell receptor (beta chain) was recorded in a study of CD8 T cells in ankylosing spondylitis. Germline loops: CDR1 SGHDT, CDR2 YYEEEE. The CDR3 has 13 amino acids. V shed 4 bases and J shed 4 bases, with 11 bases lying between them. The TCR beta libraries were generated through quantitative 5'-RACE incorporating molecular barcodes. TCRdb re-derived calls from the 5' RACE reads in MiXCR, one entry per CDR3 protein. This table holds around 210,000 distinct CDR3 sequences, 8.2% found once. There are many counts of this clonotype. Antigen specificity is unknown. Whole-study findings and limits: The study looked at matched synovial fluid samples from ankylosing spondylitis patients. Disease-linked clones were reported to be significantly enriched there. A motif of 7 or 8 highly homologous TCR beta variants was seen as apparently characteristic of ankylosing spondylitis blood. Disease-linked clones bore a CD8+ phenotype, appearing relatively rarely in peripheral blood.

The TCR sequence derives from a female donor with ankylosing spondylitis or in good health (not recorded which). The specimen was blood, either unsorted or a sorted T cell fraction (not recorded which). This sequence joins TRBV5-6 and TRBJ1-2; no clear D gene. CDR3 loop: CASSEDRTYGYTF. CDR3 DNA sequence: TGTGCCAGCAGCGAGGATAGGACCTATGGCTACACCTTC.